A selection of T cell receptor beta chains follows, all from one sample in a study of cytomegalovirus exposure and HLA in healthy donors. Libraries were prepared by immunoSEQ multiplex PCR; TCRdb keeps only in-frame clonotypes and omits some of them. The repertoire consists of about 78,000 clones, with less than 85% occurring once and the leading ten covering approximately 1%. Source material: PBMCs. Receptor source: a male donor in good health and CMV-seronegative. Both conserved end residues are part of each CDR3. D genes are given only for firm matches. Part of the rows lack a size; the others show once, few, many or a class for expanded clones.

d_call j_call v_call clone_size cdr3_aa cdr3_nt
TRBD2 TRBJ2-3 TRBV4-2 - CASEGRESDTQYF TGTGCCAGCGAAGGGCGGGAGTCCGATACGCAGTATTTT
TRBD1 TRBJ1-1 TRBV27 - CASSEDRVHPEAFF TGTGCCAGCAGTGAGGACAGGGTACACCCTGAAGCTTTCTTT
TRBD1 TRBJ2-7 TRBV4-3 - CASSQDRGLEQYF TGCGCCAGCAGCCAAGACAGGGGGCTCGAGCAGTACTTC
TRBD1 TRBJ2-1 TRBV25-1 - CASSGQGKASYNEQFF TGTGCCAGCAGTGGACAGGGTAAGGCCTCCTACAATGAGCAGTTCTTC
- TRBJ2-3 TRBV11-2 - CASSLGSNRLTDTQYF TGTGCCAGCAGCTTAGGGAGTAACCGACTCACAGATACGCAGTATTTT
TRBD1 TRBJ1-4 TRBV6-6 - CASRGQGGGEKLFF TGTGCCAGCAGGGGACAGGGGGGAGGAGAAAAACTGTTTTTT
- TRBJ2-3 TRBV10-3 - CAIRAETDTQYF TGTGCCATCAGGGCAGAAACAGATACGCAGTATTTT
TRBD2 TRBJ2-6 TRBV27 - CASSFLGLAGGGANVLTF TGTGCCAGCTCATTCCTTGGGCTAGCGGGAGGTGGGGCCAACGTCCTGACTTTC
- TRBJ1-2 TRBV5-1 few CASSSSLIRGYGYTF TGCGCCAGCAGCTCGTCTCTAATCCGTGGCTATGGCTACACCTTC
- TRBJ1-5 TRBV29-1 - CSVEVDADQPQHF TGCAGCGTTGAAGTAGACGCGGATCAGCCCCAGCATTTT
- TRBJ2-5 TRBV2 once CASSVGGRMETQYF TGTGCCAGCAGTGTCGGGGGGCGAATGGAGACCCAGTACTTC
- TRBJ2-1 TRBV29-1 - CSARGAGEQFF TGCAGCGCGCGTGGGGCAGGAGAGCAGTTCTTC
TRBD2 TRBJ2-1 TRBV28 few CAYGTSGRVYEQFF TGTGCGTACGGCACTAGCGGGAGGGTCTATGAGCAGTTCTTC
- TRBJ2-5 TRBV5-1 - CASSLGYSGETQYF TGCGCCAGCAGCTTGGGGTATTCCGGGGAGACCCAGTACTTC
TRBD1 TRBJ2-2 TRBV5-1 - CASSFGTVNTGELFF TGCGCCAGCAGCTTTGGGACAGTGAACACCGGGGAGCTGTTTTTT
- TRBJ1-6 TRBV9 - CASSAQDRNSPLNF TGTGCCAGCAGCGCCCAGGACAGAAATTCACCCCTCAACTTT
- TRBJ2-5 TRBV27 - CASSLTEYPSETQYF TGTGCCAGCAGTTTAACGGAGTACCCGTCGGAGACCCAGTACTTC
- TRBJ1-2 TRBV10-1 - CASPGQGHYGYPF TGCGCCAGCCCCGGGCAGGGGCACTATGGCTACCCCTTC
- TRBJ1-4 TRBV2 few CASRLSEKLFF TGTGCCAGCAGGCTGAGTGAAAAACTGTTTTTT
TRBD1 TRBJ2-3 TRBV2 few CASRDRYIHVGVADTQYF TGTGCCAGCAGGGACAGGTATATCCACGTGGGTGTGGCAGATACGCAGTATTTT
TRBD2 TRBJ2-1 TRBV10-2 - CASKTGTRASGGNYNEQFF TGCGCCAGCAAGACCGGGACGAGGGCTAGCGGGGGGAACTACAATGAGCAGTTCTTC
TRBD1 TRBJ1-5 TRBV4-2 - CASSHGDSRVDQPQHF TGTGCCAGCAGCCATGGGGACAGCCGGGTCGATCAGCCCCAGCATTTT
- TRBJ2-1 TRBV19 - CASSSGVPNEQFF TGTGCCAGTTCCTCCGGGGTCCCAAATGAGCAGTTCTTC
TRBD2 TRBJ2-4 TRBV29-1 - CSGRLAGTNIQYF TGCAGCGGCCGACTAGCGGGAACGAACATTCAGTACTTC
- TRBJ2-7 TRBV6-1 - CASSDAGGSYEQYF TGTGCCAGCAGTGACGCAGGGGGGTCCTACGAGCAGTACTTC
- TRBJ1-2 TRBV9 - CASSVSPYGYTF TGTGCCAGCAGCGTAAGCCCCTATGGCTACACCTTC
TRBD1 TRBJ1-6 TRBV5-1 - CASSFGQDNSPLHF TGCGCCAGCAGCTTCGGACAGGATAATTCACCCCTCCACTTT
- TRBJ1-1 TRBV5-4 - CASSLVMNTEAFF TGTGCCAGCAGCTTGGTCATGAACACTGAAGCTTTCTTT
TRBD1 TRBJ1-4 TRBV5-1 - CASSPGQGGLEKLFF TGCGCCAGCAGCCCAGGACAGGGTGGACTAGAAAAACTGTTTTTT
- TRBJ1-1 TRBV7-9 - CASSFLSFNEAFF TGTGCCAGCAGCTTTCTGTCTTTTAATGAAGCTTTCTTT
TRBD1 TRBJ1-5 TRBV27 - CASSLQGASQPQNF TGTGCCAGCAGTTTACAGGGGGCGTCTCAGCCCCAGAATTTT
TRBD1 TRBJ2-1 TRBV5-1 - CASSLAPRQGYNEQFF TGCGCCAGCAGCTTGGCCCCGAGACAGGGATACAATGAGCAGTTCTTC
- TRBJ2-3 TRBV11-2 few CASSQNPASTDTQYF TGTGCCAGCAGCCAGAACCCTGCTAGCACAGATACGCAGTATTTT
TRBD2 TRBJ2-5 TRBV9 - CASSVGTSGRAGETQYF TGTGCCAGCAGCGTAGGGACTAGCGGGAGGGCCGGGGAGACCCAGTACTTC
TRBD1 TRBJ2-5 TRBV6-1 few CASTRDRVFETQYF TGTGCCAGCACCCGGGACAGGGTTTTCGAGACCCAGTACTTC